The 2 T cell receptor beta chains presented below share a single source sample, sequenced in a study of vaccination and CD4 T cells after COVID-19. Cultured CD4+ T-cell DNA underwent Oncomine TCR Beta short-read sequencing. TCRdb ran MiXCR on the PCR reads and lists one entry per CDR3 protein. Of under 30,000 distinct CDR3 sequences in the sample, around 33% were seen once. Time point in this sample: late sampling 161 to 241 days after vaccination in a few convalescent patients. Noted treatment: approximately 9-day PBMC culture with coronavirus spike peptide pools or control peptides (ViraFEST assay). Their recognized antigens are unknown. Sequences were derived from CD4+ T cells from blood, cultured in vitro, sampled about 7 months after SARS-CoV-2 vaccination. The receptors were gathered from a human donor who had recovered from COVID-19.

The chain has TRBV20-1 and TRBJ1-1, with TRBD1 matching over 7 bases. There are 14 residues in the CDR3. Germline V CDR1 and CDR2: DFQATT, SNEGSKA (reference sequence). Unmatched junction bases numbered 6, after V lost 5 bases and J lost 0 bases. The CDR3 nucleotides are TGCAGTGCTCTAACAGGGGAGATGAACACTGAAGCTTTCTTT. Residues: CSALTGEMNTEAFF.

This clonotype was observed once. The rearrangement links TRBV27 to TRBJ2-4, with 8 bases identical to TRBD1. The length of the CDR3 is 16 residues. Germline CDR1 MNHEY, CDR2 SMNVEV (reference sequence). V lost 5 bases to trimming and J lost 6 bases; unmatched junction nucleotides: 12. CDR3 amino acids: CASSPPGTGGINIQYF. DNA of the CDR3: TGTGCCAGCAGTCCCCCGGGGACAGGTGGAATAAACATTCAGTACTTC.